The 31 T cell receptor beta chains given below trace back to one sample, sequenced in a study of PD-1 blockade in classical Hodgkin lymphoma. Time point given: newly diagnosed, previously untreated cHL patient sample. The assay was immunoSEQ multiplex PCR, and TCRdb's table has in-frame clones only and misses some. The sample has fewer than 40,000 clones; 94% are singletons. What was sequenced was peripheral blood mononuclear cells (PBMCs). Receptors originate from a human donor with classical Hodgkin lymphoma.

The V and J genes are TRBV5-1 and TRBJ2-5, with D unresolved. Germline values: CDR1 SGHRS, CDR2 YFSETQ. This CDR3 has 13 amino acids. V lost 4 bases, J lost 5 bases, and 12 bases lay in between. This CDR3 is CASSLFGRETQYF. DNA for the CDR3: TGCGCCAGCAGCCTTTTTGGTCGGGAGACCCAGTACTTC.

CDR3 nucleotide sequence: TGTGCCAGCAGTGGGGGACAGGCCGGCGGCTACACCTTC. It translates to CASSGGQAGGYTF. The rearrangement uses TRBV2 and TRBJ1-2; 8 positions match TRBD1. Trimming took 4 bases from V and 8 from J; bases not matched to a gene: 6. Germline values: CDR1 SNHLY, CDR2 FYNNEI. The CDR3 sequence is 13 residues long.

For this clone: The sample contains more than one DNA sequence encoding this CDR3. The chain employs TRBV7-9 and TRBJ1-2; 9 bases agree with TRBD1. Germline CDR1 SEHNR, CDR2 FQNEAQ (reference sequence). J lost 4 bases, V lost 4 bases, and 7 bases had no gene match. This CDR3 comprises 15 residues. In DNA, the CDR3 is TGTGCCAGCAGCTCTACAGGGGGCGCGGGCTATGGCTACACCTTC. Protein: CASSSTGGAGYGYTF.

The chain links TRBV7-2 to TRBJ2-2; D unclear. V lost 1 base and J lost 5, with 20 bases in between. Germline lookup yields CDR1 SGHTA and CDR2 FQGNSA. This CDR3 has 18 residues. In DNA form, the CDR3 reads TGTGCCAGCAGCTTAGATGGTACGGCTCCTGTGCCAACCGGGGAGCTGTTTTTT. It translates to CASSLDGTAPVPTGELFF. Supplemented by reference TRBV7-2 and TRBJ2-2, the full variable domain reads GAGVSQSPSNKVTEKGKDVELRCDPISGHTALYWYRQSLGQGLEFLIYFQGNSAPDKSGLPSDRFSAERTGGSVSTLTIQRTQQEDSAVYLCASSLDGTAPVPTGELFFGEGSRLTVL.

The V and J genes are TRBV2 and TRBJ2-7; 12 nucleotides line up with TRBD2. CDR3 length equals 14 residues. The junction had 3 bases not matched to a gene; V was cut back by 8 bases and J by 1 base. From germline, CDR1 is SNHLY and CDR2 FYNNEI. The CDR3 region has the DNA TGTGCCAGCTTAGGGACTAGCGGGTCCTACGAGCAGTACTTC. Its protein is CASLGTSGSYEQYF. Based on the CDR3 plus reference TRBV2 and TRBJ2-7, the full variable domain is EPEVTQTPSHQVTQMGQEVILRCVPISNHLYFYWYRQILGQKVEFLVSFYNNEISEKSEIFDDQFSVERPDGSNFTLKIRSTKLEDSAMYFCASLGTSGSYEQYFGPGTRLTVT.

The V gene is TRBV6-6, the J gene TRBJ1-1; no reliable D call. Per germline, CDR1 MNHNY and CDR2 SVGAGI (reference sequence). With 1 base removed from V and 2 bases from J, the gap between germline ends came to 8 bases. The CDR3 runs 14 residues. Here the CDR3 DNA reads TGTGCCAGCAGTTACTACTCCCAAAACACTGAAGCTTTCTTT. This gives the protein CASSYYSQNTEAFF.

This clone was counted once. CDR3 sequence reads: CASSRTQGVISPLHF. The CDR3 coding sequence is TGTGCCAGCAGTCGTACGCAAGGTGTAATTTCACCCCTCCACTTT. The chain combines TRBV7-9 with TRBJ1-6; D uncertain. V was cut by 6 bases and J by 9 bases, with 18 bases left in between. This CDR3 is 15 amino acids long. CDR1 and CDR2 (germline): SEHNR, FQNEAQ (reference sequence).

The V gene is TRBV19, the J gene TRBJ1-4, with TRBD1 as a possible D gene (5 bases). There are 16 residues in the CDR3. Trimming left V 5 bases short and J 10 bases short, with 23 bases between. Germline CDR1 LNHDA, CDR2 SQIVND (reference sequence). For the CDR3, the DNA is TGTGCCAGTAGTGTCGGGACGAGTAACCCACTGGGAAAACTGTTTTTT. Amino acids: CASSVGTSNPLGKLFF.

V gene TRBV28 combines with J gene TRBJ1-5, with 7 bases aligning to TRBD1. The CDR3 length is 15 residues. CDR1 and CDR2 from the germline V gene are MDHEN and SYDVKM. V was clipped by 7 bases and J by 2 bases; unmatched bases: 8. In DNA form, the CDR3 reads TGTGCCAGCACCCCTGGAGGGGGCGGCAATCAGCCCCAGCATTTT. As protein: CASTPGGGGNQPQHF.

The chain has TRBV19 and TRBJ2-3; D unclear. Germline V CDR1 and CDR2: LNHDA, SQIVND (reference sequence). The CDR3 contains 16 residues. V lost 6 bases and J lost 0, with 16 bases in between. The chain's CDR3 is CASSPTESLSTDTQYF. CDR3 sequence (DNA): TGTGCCAGTAGCCCCACCGAAAGTCTTAGCACAGATACGCAGTATTTT.

The chain links TRBV5-1 to TRBJ1-1, with no clear D. CDR3 size: 14 residues. Trimming took off 0 bases at V and 6 bases at J, with 12 bases between the two ends. Per the germline V gene, CDR1 is SGHRS and CDR2 is YFSETQ. The CDR3 DNA is TGCGCCAGCAGCTTGGGGGGTGGAGAGGCTGAAGCTTTCTTT. Protein sequence: CASSLGGGEAEAFF.

V is TRBV4-1 and J is TRBJ1-4; weak D call: TRBD1 (5 bases). The CDR3 contains 16 residues. V was cut by 2 bases and J by 6 bases, with 16 bases left in between. Looked up from germline, CDR1 is MGHRA and CDR2 is YSYEKL. The CDR3 region is CASSQRTPDIDEKLFF. The CDR3 DNA reads TGCGCCAGCAGCCAACGAACACCGGACATAGATGAAAAACTGTTTTTT.

The chain employs TRBV6-1 and TRBJ2-7, with D possibly TRBD1 on 5 matching bases. Germline V lookup: CDR1 MNHNS, CDR2 SASEGT. The V gene lost 6 bases and the J gene lost 2 bases, with 17 bases spanning the gap. There are 15 residues in the CDR3. The CDR3 sequence is CASSERGGSPYEQYF. CDR3 nucleotides: TGTGCCAGCAGCGAAAGGGGCGGATCCCCCTACGAGCAGTACTTC.

This chain uses TRBV11-3 with TRBJ2-7; TRBD2 is a possible D gene (5 bases). Looked up from germline, CDR1 is SGHNT and CDR2 is YENEEA. Trimming left V 4 bases short and J 0 bases short, with 7 bases between. This CDR3 is built from 13 residues. The CDR3 DNA reads as TGTGCCAGCAGCTCGGGGAGCTCCTACGAGCAGTACTTC. Translating gives CASSSGSSYEQYF.

This chain joins TRBV6-1 and TRBJ1-2, with unresolved D. Per germline, CDR1 MNHNS and CDR2 SASEGT. This CDR3 spans 15 amino acids. Trimming removed 3 bases from V and 2 bases from J, with 13 bases in between. CDR3 nucleotide sequence: TGTGCCAGCAGTGACCCTCGCGGAGGGAACTATGGCTACACCTTC. It is translated as CASSDPRGGNYGYTF.

The rearrangement uses TRBV6-5 and TRBJ1-2; no firm D call. V was shortened by 7 bases and J by 3 bases, with 12 bases between the two germline ends. The CDR3 is made up of 13 amino acids. Germline-derived CDR1 and CDR2 are MNHEY and SVGAGI. As DNA, the CDR3 is TGTGCCAGCACCAGAGGAGTAGACTATGGCTACACCTTC. It is translated as CASTRGVDYGYTF.

This clone was counted a single time. The rearrangement joins TRBV9 to TRBJ2-2, with no clear D. The CDR3 loop spans 14 amino acids. V lost 3 bases to trimming and J lost 5 bases, with 11 bases between them. Germline V gives CDR1 SGDLS, CDR2 YYNGEE. CDR3 in DNA: TGTGCCAGCAGCGGTGAAGTTGGGACCGGGGAGCTGTTTTTT. This codes for CASSGEVGTGELFF.

This sequence joins TRBV7-2 and TRBJ2-1; D gene uncertain. The V end lost 5 bases, the J end lost 5 bases, and 13 bases lay between the germline ends. The germline V gene has CDR1 SGHTA and CDR2 FQGNSA. There are 14 residues in the CDR3. CDR3 DNA: TGTGCCAGCAGCCCAGTGTCACTGAACAATGAGCAGTTCTTC. Amino acids: CASSPVSLNNEQFF. The full variable domain, completed using reference TRBV7-2 and TRBJ2-1, is GAGVSQSPSNKVTEKGKDVELRCDPISGHTALYWYRQSLGQGLEFLIYFQGNSAPDKSGLPSDRFSAERTGGSVSTLTIQRTQQEDSAVYLCASSPVSLNNEQFFGPGTRLTVL.

CDR3 protein: CASSAGLAGELETQYF. As DNA, the CDR3 is TGTGCCAGCAGCGCCGGACTAGCGGGGGAGTTGGAGACCCAGTACTTC. V is TRBV7-2 and J is TRBJ2-5; TRBD2 aligns across 13 bases. Germline CDR1 SGHTA, CDR2 FQGNSA. The CDR3 has 16 residues. V gave up 5 bases and J gave up 5 bases; unmatched junction bases: 8.

This clone was seen once. The chain links TRBV11-2 to TRBJ1-2; no reliable D call. Germline-derived CDR1 and CDR2 are SGHAT and FQNNGV. The CDR3 runs to 13 residues. The V end lost 1 base, the J end lost 2 bases, and 5 bases lay between the germline ends. The CDR3 DNA sequence: TGTGCCAGCAGCTTAGTTACGAACTATGGCTACACCTTC. Translating gives CASSLVTNYGYTF.

The genes are TRBV7-2 and TRBJ2-7; weak D call: TRBD2 (7 bases). The CDR3 contains 14 residues. Germline CDR1 SGHTA, CDR2 FQGNSA. Trimming pared 11 bases from V and 3 bases from J, leaving 20 bases between. Here the CDR3 DNA reads TGTGCCGGGGCAGCGGGACATGGAGACTACGAGCAGTACTTC. Translation gives CAGAAGHGDYEQYF.

The chain is built from TRBV19 and TRBJ2-2; 10 positions match TRBD1. The CDR3 is 15 amino acids. V shed 3 bases and J 7 bases; nucleotides not matched to a gene: 5. The germline V gene has CDR1 LNHDA and CDR2 SQIVND (reference sequence). For the CDR3, the DNA is TGTGCCAGTAGTATTGACAGGGGGCGGAACGGGGAGCTGTTTTTT. Its protein product is CASSIDRGRNGELFF.

The gene calls are TRBV11-2 and TRBJ1-2; TRBD1 agrees at 9 bases. The trim removed 3 bases at V and 2 bases at J, leaving 10 bases unmatched. CDR1 and CDR2 (germline): SGHAT, FQNNGV. The CDR3 is 17 residues long. The CDR3 nucleotides read TGTGCCAGCAGCTTCGATACCAGGACAGGGGAGAACTATGGCTACACCTTC. This translates into CASSFDTRTGENYGYTF.

This clone has just one count. V gene TRBV5-1 combines with J gene TRBJ2-3; D tentatively fits TRBD1 or TRBD2 (11 bases each). Germline V gene sequence: CDR1 SGHRS, CDR2 YFSETQ. The CDR3 is made up of 18 amino acids. Trimming shortened V by 2 bases and J by 4 bases, and 23 bases separated the two germline ends. CDR3 sequence reads: CASSFGTGGLAVADTQYF. The CDR3 DNA reads TGCGCCAGCAGCTTCGGGACAGGGGGACTAGCGGTAGCAGATACGCAGTATTTT.

V is TRBV5-1 and J is TRBJ1-2, with TRBD1 as a possible D gene (5 bases). Trimming cost V 0 bases and J 4 bases, with 13 bases left between them. This CDR3 region has 15 residues. Germline V lookup: CDR1 SGHRS, CDR2 YFSETQ. The CDR3 sequence is CASSLGESGVYGYTF. CDR3 DNA sequence: TGCGCCAGCAGCTTGGGCGAGTCGGGGGTCTATGGCTACACCTTC.

The chain uses TRBV10-3 and TRBJ2-1; D remains unclear. The CDR3 length is 13 residues. Germline V gives CDR1 ENHRY, CDR2 SYGVKD. The V end lost 4 bases, the J end lost 6 bases, and 10 bases lay between the germline ends. CDR3 sequence reads: CAISVLEVNEQFF. For the CDR3, the DNA is TGTGCCATCAGTGTTCTAGAGGTCAATGAGCAGTTCTTC.

The rearrangement joins TRBV30 to TRBJ2-5; tentatively, D is TRBD2 (5 bases). V lost 3 bases and J 3 bases, leaving 8 bases between the germline ends. There are 12 residues in the CDR3. Per the germline V gene, CDR1 is GTSNPN and CDR2 is SVGIG (reference sequence). Here the CDR3 DNA reads TGTGCCTGGAGGGAGGTAGAAGAGACCCAGTACTTC. It is translated as CAWREVEETQYF. The full variable domain, with the rest looked up from reference TRBV30 and TRBJ2-5, is SQTIHQWPATLVQPVGSPLSLECTVEGTSNPNLYWYRQAAGRGLQLLFYSVGIGQISSEVPQNLSASRPQDRQFILSSKKLLLSDSGFYLCAWREVEETQYFGPGTRLLVL.

The chain joins TRBV7-9 to TRBJ2-3, with D perhaps TRBD2 (6 bases). There are 15 residues in the CDR3. Per the germline V gene, CDR1 is SEHNR and CDR2 is FQNEAQ (reference sequence). V lost 1 base and J 4 bases, leaving 12 bases between the germline ends. CDR3: CASSLVVGGSDTQYF. CDR3 bases: TGTGCCAGCAGCTTAGTCGTTGGGGGGTCAGATACGCAGTATTTT.

This rearrangement joins TRBV28 to TRBJ2-2; 8 nucleotides agree with TRBD1. The trim removed 7 bases at V and 6 bases at J, leaving 7 bases unmatched. Germline V gives CDR1 MDHEN, CDR2 SYDVKM. The CDR3 has 14 amino acids. The CDR3 is CASMSRGQAGELFF. DNA for the CDR3: TGTGCCAGCATGTCCAGGGGGCAAGCCGGGGAGCTGTTTTTT.

V and J are TRBV5-4 and TRBJ1-2; no firm D call. CDR1 is SGHNT, CDR2 YYREEE, per germline (reference sequence). The CDR3 has 15 residues. V was clipped by 0 bases and J by 5 bases, with 14 bases between them. In DNA, the CDR3 is TGTGCCAGCAGCTTGGTATACACGGGGAGGTATGGCTACACCTTC. Its translation: CASSLVYTGRYGYTF.

The chain links TRBV7-9 to TRBJ2-4, with 7 nucleotides matching TRBD2. CDR1 is SEHNR, CDR2 FQNEAQ, per germline (reference sequence). This CDR3 is built from 17 residues. The J segment lost 2 bases and the V segment lost 6 bases, leaving 13 bases of the junction unmatched. Written as DNA, the CDR3 is TGTGCCAGCAGGCAGACCGGGACTACTGGACCCAAAAACATTCAGTACTTC. Amino acid sequence: CASRQTGTTGPKNIQYF.